This T cell receptor (beta chain) was found in a study of metastatic and nonmetastatic thyroid tumors. No treatment of any kind had been given to any patient before thyroid surgery. TCRdb re-analyzed the PCR reads using MiXCR. The sample has 50,000 to 65,000 clones, roughly 15% seen once. Germline-derived CDR1 and CDR2 are SGHKS and YYEKEE (reference sequence). Between the trimmed V and J ends, which lost 1 base and 0 bases, there was a span of 10 bases. This CDR3 is 15 amino acids long. Notes on this clone: Different DNA sequences within this sample yield the same CDR3.

Specimen: blood. This rearrangement joins TRBV5-5 to TRBJ1-2; D call uncertain. This receptor was taken from a female donor with papillary thyroid cancer or a benign thyroid nodule (not recorded which). Some clones in this sample may be carry-over from other donors' samples. The CDR3 loop is CASSLKQATNYGYTF. For the CDR3, the DNA is TGTGCCAGCAGCTTGAAGCAGGCTACTAACTATGGCTACACCTTC.